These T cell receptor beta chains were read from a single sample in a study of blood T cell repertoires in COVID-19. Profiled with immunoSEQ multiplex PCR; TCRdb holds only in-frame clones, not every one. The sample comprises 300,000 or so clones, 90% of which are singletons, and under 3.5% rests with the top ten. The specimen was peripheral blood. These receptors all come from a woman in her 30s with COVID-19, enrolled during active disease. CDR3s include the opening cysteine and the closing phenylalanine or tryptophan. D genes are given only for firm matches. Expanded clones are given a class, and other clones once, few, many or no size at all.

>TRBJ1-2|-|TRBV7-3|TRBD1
CASSLSGTDNYGYTF
TGTGCCAGCAGCTTAAGTGGGACAGATAACTATGGCTACACCTTC
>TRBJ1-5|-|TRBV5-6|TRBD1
CASSLYAQGNIQPQHF
TGTGCCAGCAGCTTGTATGCACAGGGGAACATTCAGCCCCAGCATTTT
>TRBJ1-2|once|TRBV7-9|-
CASSPRGGWNGYTF
TGTGCCAGCAGCCCTCGTGGGGGGTGGAATGGCTACACCTTC
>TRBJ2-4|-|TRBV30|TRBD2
CAWSGGGLAKNIQYF
TGTGCCTGGAGTGGGGGGGGACTGGCCAAAAACATTCAGTACTTC
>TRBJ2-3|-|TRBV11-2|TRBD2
CASSLYLAVSSTDTQYF
TGTGCCAGCAGCCTCTACCTAGCGGTCTCTAGCACAGATACGCAGTATTTT
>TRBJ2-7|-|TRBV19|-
CASSKAGRDESYEQYF
TGTGCCAGTAGTAAGGCTGGGCGGGATGAATCCTACGAGCAGTACTTC
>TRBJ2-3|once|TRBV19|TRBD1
CASRPGQGRDTQYF
TGTGCCAGTAGGCCGGGACAGGGAAGAGATACGCAGTATTTT
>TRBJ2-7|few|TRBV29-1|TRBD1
CSVEGRGRGYEQYF
TGCAGCGTTGAAGGCAGGGGGCGAGGCTACGAGCAGTACTTC
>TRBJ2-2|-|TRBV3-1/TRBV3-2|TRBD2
CASSQDWTSGRDTGELFF
TGTGCCAGCAGCCAAGATTGGACTAGCGGGAGAGACACCGGGGAGCTGTTTTTT
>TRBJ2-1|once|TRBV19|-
CASGTDSYNEQFF
TGTGCCAGTGGGACTGACTCGTACAATGAGCAGTTCTTC
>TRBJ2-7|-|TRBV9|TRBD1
CASSVGQGNYEQYF
TGTGCCAGCAGCGTGGGACAGGGTAACTACGAGCAGTACTTC
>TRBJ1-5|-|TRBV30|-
CAWSVSGGDQPQHF
TGTGCCTGGAGTGTATCGGGGGGAGATCAGCCCCAGCATTTT
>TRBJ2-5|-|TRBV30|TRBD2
CAWRSGVVLAGVVGETQYF
TGTGCCTGGAGATCCGGGGTAGTACTAGCGGGAGTGGTTGGAGAGACCCAGTACTTC
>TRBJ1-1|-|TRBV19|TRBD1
CASTTRGRGNTEAFF
TGTGCCAGTACGACCAGGGGGCGAGGGAACACTGAAGCTTTCTTT
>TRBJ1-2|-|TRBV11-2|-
CASSLGRLQQDENYGYTF
TGTGCCAGCAGCTTAGGGCGCCTTCAACAGGACGAGAACTATGGCTACACCTTC
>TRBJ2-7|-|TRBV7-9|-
CASSHINLREQYF
TGTGCCAGCAGCCATATCAACCTGAGGGAGCAGTACTTC
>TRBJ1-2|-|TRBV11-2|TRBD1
CASSPLRTGGSYGYTF
TGTGCCAGCAGCCCGCTCCGGACAGGGGGCTCCTATGGCTACACCTTC
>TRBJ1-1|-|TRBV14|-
CASSLWGDTEAFF
TGTGCCAGCAGCCTCTGGGGGGACACTGAAGCTTTCTTT
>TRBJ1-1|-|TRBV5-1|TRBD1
CASSLGTGSVEAFF
TGCGCCAGCAGCTTGGGGACAGGGTCGGTTGAAGCTTTCTTT
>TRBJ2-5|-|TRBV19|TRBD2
CASNPTWGGETQYF
TGTGCCAGTAATCCCACTTGGGGAGGGGAGACCCAGTACTTC
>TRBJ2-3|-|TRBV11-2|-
CASSLTGDTQYF
TGTGCCAGCAGCTTAACGGGAGATACGCAGTATTTT
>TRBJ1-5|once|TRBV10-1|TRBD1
CASSDEEGQGARSNQPQHF
TGCGCCAGCAGTGATGAGGAGGGACAGGGGGCACGGAGCAATCAGCCCCAGCATTTT
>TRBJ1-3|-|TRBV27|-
CASSFSSGNTIYF
TGTGCCAGCAGTTTTAGTAGCGGAAACACCATATATTTT
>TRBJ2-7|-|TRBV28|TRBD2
CASSLGGIPYDEQYF
TGTGCCAGCAGTTTGGGGGGGATTCCTTACGACGAGCAGTACTTC
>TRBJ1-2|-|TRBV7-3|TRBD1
CASSLEGQGTFYGYTF
TGTGCCAGCAGCTTAGAGGGACAGGGGACATTCTATGGCTACACCTTC